What follows is one T cell receptor beta chain and its context. The antigen remains undetermined. The data stem from a study of T-cell memory formation after mild COVID-19. General study points: Later expanders leaned toward CD4+, whereas clones contracting from day 15 to 85 were balanced CD4/CD8.

Germline assignment: CDR1 KGHSY and CDR2 FQNENV. This CDR3 is 19 amino acids long. Trimming took 0 bases from V and 5 from J, leaving 25 bases between them. TCRdb re-called the 5' RACE reads with MiXCR, one entry per CDR3 protein. This table holds around 13,000 distinct CDR3 sequences, around 15% found once. The chain links TRBV16 to TRBJ1-2; D gene uncertain. Source material: PBMCs or a T cell subset sorted from them (not recorded which). This TCR was recovered from a man aged 18 to 35 who had mild COVID-19 (a few samples of this study predate the infection). Cell type and time point are not known. The CDR3 loop reads CASSQSDGPSFRGTYGYTF. The CDR3 DNA reads TGTGCCAGCAGCCAATCGGATGGCCCTTCCTTCCGCGGAACTTATGGCTACACCTTC.